This TCR beta chain was sequenced in a study of blood T cell repertoires in COVID-19. Profiling relied on immunoSEQ multiplex PCR, and the TCRdb table lists in-frame clones only, not all of them. The data show over 120,000 clones, around 90% seen once. Germline assignment: CDR1 SGHNT and CDR2 YYREEE (reference sequence). The CDR3 length is 17 residues. Trimming removed 2 bases at V and 1 base at J, with 18 bases between. The origin of this receptor is a woman in her forties or fifties with acute or convalescent COVID-19. The sequenced material came from peripheral blood. This chain links TRBV5-4 with TRBJ1-1, with D uncertain. CDR3 in amino acids: CASSLPGPKAGNTEAFF. The CDR3 DNA reads as TGTGCCAGCAGCTTACCGGGTCCTAAGGCGGGGAACACTGAAGCTTTCTTT.